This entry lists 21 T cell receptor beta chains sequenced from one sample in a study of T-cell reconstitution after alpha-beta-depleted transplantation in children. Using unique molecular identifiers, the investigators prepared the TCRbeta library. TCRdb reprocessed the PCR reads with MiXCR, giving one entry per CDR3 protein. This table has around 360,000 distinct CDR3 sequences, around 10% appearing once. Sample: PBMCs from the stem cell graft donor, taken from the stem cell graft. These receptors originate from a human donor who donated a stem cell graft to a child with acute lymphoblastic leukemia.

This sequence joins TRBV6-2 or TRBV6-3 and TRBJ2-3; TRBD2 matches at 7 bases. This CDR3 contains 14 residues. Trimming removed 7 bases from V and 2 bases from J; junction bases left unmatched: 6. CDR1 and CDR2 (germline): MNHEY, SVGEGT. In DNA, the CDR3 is TGTGCCAGCACGAAAGCGGGACCCACAGATACGCAGTATTTT. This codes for CASTKAGPTDTQYF.

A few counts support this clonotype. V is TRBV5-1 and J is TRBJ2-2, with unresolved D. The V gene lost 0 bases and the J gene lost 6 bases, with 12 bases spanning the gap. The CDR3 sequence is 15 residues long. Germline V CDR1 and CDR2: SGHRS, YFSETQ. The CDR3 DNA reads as TGCGCCAGCAGCTTGGCCATGTTTGCTGCCGGGGAGCTGTTTTTT. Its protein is CASSLAMFAAGELFF.

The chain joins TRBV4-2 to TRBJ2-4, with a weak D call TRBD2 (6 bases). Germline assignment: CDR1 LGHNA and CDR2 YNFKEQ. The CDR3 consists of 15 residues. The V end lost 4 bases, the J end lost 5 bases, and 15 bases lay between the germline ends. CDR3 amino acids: CASSRPGGGENIQYF. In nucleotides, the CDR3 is TGTGCCAGCAGCCGCCCGGGCGGAGGGGAAAACATTCAGTACTTC.

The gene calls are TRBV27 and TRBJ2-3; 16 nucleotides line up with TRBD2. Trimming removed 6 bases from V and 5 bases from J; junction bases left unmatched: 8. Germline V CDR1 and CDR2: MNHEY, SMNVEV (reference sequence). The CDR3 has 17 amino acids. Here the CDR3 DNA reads TGTGCCAGCAGCAGGGGACTAGCGGGAGGGCAGGGAGATACGCAGTATTTT. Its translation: CASSRGLAGGQGDTQYF.

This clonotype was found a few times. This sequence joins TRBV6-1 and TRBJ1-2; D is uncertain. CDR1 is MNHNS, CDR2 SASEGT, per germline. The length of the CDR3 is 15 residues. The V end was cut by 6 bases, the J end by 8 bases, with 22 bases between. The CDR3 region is CASSATGHPRLGYTF. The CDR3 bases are TGTGCCAGCAGCGCCACCGGGCACCCTCGGCTCGGCTACACCTTC.

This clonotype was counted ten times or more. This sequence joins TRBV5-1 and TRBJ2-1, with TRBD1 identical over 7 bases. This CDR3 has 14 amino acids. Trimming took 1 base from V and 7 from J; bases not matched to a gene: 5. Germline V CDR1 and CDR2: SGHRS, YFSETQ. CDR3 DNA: TGCGCCAGCAGCTTGCAAGGGGGCCAAAATGAGCAGTTCTTC. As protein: CASSLQGGQNEQFF.

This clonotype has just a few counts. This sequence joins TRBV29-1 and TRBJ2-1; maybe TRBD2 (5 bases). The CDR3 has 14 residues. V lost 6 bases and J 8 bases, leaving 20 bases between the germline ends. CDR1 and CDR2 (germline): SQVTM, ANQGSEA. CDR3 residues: CSVQPGAMEDEQFF. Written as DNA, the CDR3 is TGCAGCGTCCAACCCGGAGCGATGGAGGATGAGCAGTTCTTC.

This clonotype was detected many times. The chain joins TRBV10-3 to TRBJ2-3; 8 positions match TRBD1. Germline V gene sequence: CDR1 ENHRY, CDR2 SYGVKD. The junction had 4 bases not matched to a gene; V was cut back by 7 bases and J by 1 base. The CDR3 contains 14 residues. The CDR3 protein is CAITSGQGTDTQYF. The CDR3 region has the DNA TGTGCCATCACCTCGGGACAGGGCACAGATACGCAGTATTTT.

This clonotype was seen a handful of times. The DNA for the CDR3 is TGTGCCAGCTCACCGTTTATCGGGGACCCACAAGAGACCCAGTACTTC. Protein product: CASSPFIGDPQETQYF. The genes are TRBV18 and TRBJ2-5; D may correspond to TRBD1 or TRBD2 (5 bases each). CDR1 and CDR2 from the germline V gene are KGHSH and LQKENI. CDR3 size: 16 residues. Trimming cost V 3 bases and J 2 bases, with 16 bases left between them.

The CDR3 sequence: CASSLKTSGIFYEQYF. Written as DNA, the CDR3 is TGTGCCAGCAGTCTGAAGACTAGCGGAATTTTCTACGAGCAGTACTTC. This chain connects TRBV12-3 or TRBV12-4 to TRBJ2-7, with 9 bases fitting TRBD2. The trim removed 5 bases at V and 3 bases at J, leaving 11 bases unmatched. The CDR3 covers 16 residues.

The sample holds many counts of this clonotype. The CDR3 here is CASSPGGAYEQYF. CDR3 DNA: TGTGCCAGCAGCCCCGGGGGTGCCTACGAGCAGTACTTC. This rearrangement joins TRBV7-3 to TRBJ2-7, with D possibly being TRBD2 (6 bases). Germline CDR1 and CDR2: SGHTA and FQGTGA. With 5 bases removed from V and 2 bases from J, the gap between germline ends came to 10 bases. The CDR3 covers 13 residues.

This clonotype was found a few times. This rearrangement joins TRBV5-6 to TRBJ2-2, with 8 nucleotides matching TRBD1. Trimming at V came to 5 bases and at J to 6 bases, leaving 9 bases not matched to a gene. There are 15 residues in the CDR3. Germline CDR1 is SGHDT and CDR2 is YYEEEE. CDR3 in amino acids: CASRNDRGYAGELFF. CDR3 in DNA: TGTGCCAGCAGGAACGACAGGGGATACGCCGGGGAGCTGTTTTTT.

CDR3 nucleotides: TGTGCCAGCAGTCAAAGTAGGGGTTCTGGGGCCAACGTCCTGACTTTC. Amino acid sequence: CASSQSRGSGANVLTF. The chain has TRBV6-1 and TRBJ2-6, with a possible D match to TRBD1 (5 bases). Germline loops: CDR1 MNHNS, CDR2 SASEGT. V was trimmed by 5 bases and J by 1 base, leaving 12 bases between them. CDR3 size: 16 residues.

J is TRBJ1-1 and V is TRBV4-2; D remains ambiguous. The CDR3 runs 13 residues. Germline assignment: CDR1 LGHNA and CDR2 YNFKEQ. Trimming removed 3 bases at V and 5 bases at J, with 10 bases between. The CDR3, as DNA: TGTGCCAGCAGCCAGAATGAGCTGACTGAAGCTTTCTTT. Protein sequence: CASSQNELTEAFF.

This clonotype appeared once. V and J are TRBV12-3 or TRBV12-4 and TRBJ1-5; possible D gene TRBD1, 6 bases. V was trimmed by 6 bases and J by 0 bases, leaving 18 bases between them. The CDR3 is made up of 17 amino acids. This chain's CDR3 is CASSLGTRGYSNQPQHF. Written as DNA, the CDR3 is TGTGCCAGCAGCCTTGGGACAAGGGGGTATAGCAATCAGCCCCAGCATTTT.

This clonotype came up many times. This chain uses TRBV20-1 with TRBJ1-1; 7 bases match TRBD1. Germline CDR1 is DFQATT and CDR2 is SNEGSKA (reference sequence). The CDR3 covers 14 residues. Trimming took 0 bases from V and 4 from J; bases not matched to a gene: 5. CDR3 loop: CSARDGSGGTEAFF. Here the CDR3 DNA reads TGCAGTGCTAGAGATGGGTCAGGGGGCACTGAAGCTTTCTTT.

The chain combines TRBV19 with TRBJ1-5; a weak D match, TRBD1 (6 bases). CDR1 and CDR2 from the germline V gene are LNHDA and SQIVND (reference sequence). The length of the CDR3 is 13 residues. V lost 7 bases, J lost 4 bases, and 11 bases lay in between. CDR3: CASMVRGNQPQHF. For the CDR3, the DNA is TGTGCCAGTATGGTTAGGGGGAATCAGCCCCAGCATTTT.

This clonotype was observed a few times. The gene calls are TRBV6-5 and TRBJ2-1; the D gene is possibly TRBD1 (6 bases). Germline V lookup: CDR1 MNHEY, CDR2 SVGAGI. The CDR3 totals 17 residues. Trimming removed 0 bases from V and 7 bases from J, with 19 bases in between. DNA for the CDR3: TGTGCCAGCAGTTACTCCCTAGGGGCAGGGGTTGGGAATGAGCAGTTCTTC. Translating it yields CASSYSLGAGVGNEQFF.

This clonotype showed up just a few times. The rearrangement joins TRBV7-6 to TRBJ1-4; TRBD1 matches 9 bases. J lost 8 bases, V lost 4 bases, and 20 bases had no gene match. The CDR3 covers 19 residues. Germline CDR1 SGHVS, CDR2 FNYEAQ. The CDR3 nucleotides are TGTGCCAGCAGCTCATCTCCGGGACAGGGTCAGGGGATAATCGAAAAACTGTTTTTT. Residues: CASSSSPGQGQGIIEKLFF.

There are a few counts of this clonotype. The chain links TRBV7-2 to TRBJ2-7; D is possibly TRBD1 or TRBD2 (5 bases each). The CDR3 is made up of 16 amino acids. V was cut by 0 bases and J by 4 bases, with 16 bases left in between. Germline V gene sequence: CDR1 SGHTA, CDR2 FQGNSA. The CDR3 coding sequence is TGTGCCAGCAGCTTAGCGCCCGGGACCCTTCTGTACGAGCAGTACTTC. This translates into CASSLAPGTLLYEQYF. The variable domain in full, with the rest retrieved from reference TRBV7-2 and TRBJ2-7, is GAGVSQSPSNKVTEKGKDVELRCDPISGHTALYWYRQSLGQGLEFLIYFQGNSAPDKSGLPSDRFSAERTGGSVSTLTIQRTQQEDSAVYLCASSLAPGTLLYEQYFGPGTRLTVT.

The CDR3 nucleotides read TGTGCCAGCAGAGCCGGGACAGGGCAGTTGGGGCCCCAGCATTTT. This encodes CASRAGTGQLGPQHF. The rearrangement links TRBV6-2 or TRBV6-3 to TRBJ1-5, with 9 positions matching TRBD1. V shed 6 bases and J 9 bases; nucleotides not matched to a gene: 12. The CDR3 length is 15 residues. In germline, CDR1 is MNHEY, CDR2 SVGEGT.